This T cell receptor beta chain was recorded in a study of patients and donors after allogeneic stem cell transplantation. Each CDR3 protein gets one entry after TCRdb re-called the RT-PCR reads with MiXCR. The table shows about 89,000 distinct CDR3 sequences, with roughly 48% occurring only once. This CDR3 is built from 15 residues. Germline values: CDR1 LNHNV, CDR2 YYDKDF (reference sequence). V lost 2 bases and J lost 5; bases outside the gene matches: 5. The TCR originated in a human donor who was either an allogeneic HSCT recipient or a stem cell or donor lymphocyte infusion donor (not recorded which). It is not recorded whose cells these are; they may come from a transplant donor. The genes are TRBV15 and TRBJ1-1; 10 nucleotides match TRBD1. The sample consisted of blood, either unsorted or a sorted T cell fraction (not recorded which). CDR3 in amino acids: CATSRPGQGWTEAFF. CDR3 in DNA: TGTGCCACCAGCAGACCGGGACAGGGGTGGACTGAAGCTTTCTTT.